The present T cell receptor beta chain was sequenced within a study of T cells in Graves' hyperthyroidism and ophthalmopathy. The CDR3 covers 13 residues. V gave up 6 bases and J gave up 3 bases, with 8 bases separating them. This clonotype was picked up a small number of times. The PBMCs studied were ones that came from 10 ml fresh peripheral blood. The investigators amplified TCR beta CDR3 regions from RNA transcripts. First-round RT-PCR with HTBI primers amplified the TCR CDR3 region. TCRdb reanalysed the multiplex PCR reads using MiXCR and keeps one entry per CDR3 protein. This table has about 600,000 distinct CDR3 sequences, approximately 15% appearing once.

The sample was blood. V and J are TRBV12-3 or TRBV12-4 and TRBJ2-2; D is undetermined. The receptor's source is a woman in her 40s with Graves' ophthalmopathy. CDR3 nucleotide sequence: TGTGCCAGCAGACCCCCTCACACCGGGGAGCTGTTTTTT. Amino acid sequence: CASRPPHTGELFF.